Below, 8 T cell receptor beta chains from the same sample are listed, as sequenced in a study of blood T cell repertoires in COVID-19. Sequencing was performed with immunoSEQ multiplex PCR; in TCRdb, only in-frame clones are kept and a portion is missing. The profile covers hundreds of thousands of clones, with roughly 90% appearing a single time and roughly 1.4% taken by the ten largest. Source material: peripheral blood. These receptors all stem from a woman in her thirties with active or convalescent COVID-19.

V and J are TRBV10-1 and TRBJ2-3, with TRBD1 as a possible D gene (5 bases). Trimming pared 8 bases from V and 2 bases from J, leaving 17 bases between. Germline assignment: CDR1 WNHNN and CDR2 SYGVQD (reference sequence). There are 15 residues in the CDR3. The CDR3 is CASDRFIRPTDTQYF. The CDR3 nucleotides are TGCGCCAGCGACAGATTTATACGCCCCACAGATACGCAGTATTTT.

J is TRBJ2-2 and V is TRBV15, with 7 bases aligning to TRBD1. The CDR3 has 16 residues. CDR1 is LNHNV, CDR2 YYDKDF, per germline (reference sequence). With V trimmed by 4 bases and J by 0 bases, 5 bases remained unmatched. This CDR3 reads CATSIRTGTNTGELFF. In DNA, the CDR3 is TGTGCCACCAGCATTCGGACAGGAACGAACACCGGGGAGCTGTTTTTT.

This chain uses TRBV29-1 with TRBJ1-3; 7 bases match TRBD1. CDR3 length equals 13 residues. V shed 7 bases and J 2 bases; nucleotides not matched to a gene: 5. Germline V CDR1 and CDR2: SQVTM, ANQGSEA. CDR3 sequence reads: CSALTGPGNTIYF. CDR3 DNA sequence: TGCAGCGCTCTGACAGGGCCTGGAAACACCATATATTTT.

This clone showed up just once. This sequence joins TRBV6-1 and TRBJ2-7; 8 bases are a match to TRBD1. The CDR3 extends over 16 amino acids. CDR1 and CDR2 (germline): MNHNS, SASEGT. With 2 bases clipped from V and 0 bases from J, the junction kept 6 bases outside the gene matches. The CDR3 bases are TGTGCCAGCAGTGAAAAAGGGGACAGGCCCTCCTACGAGCAGTACTTC. It codes for CASSEKGDRPSYEQYF.

The chain combines TRBV7-8 with TRBJ1-1, with D maybe TRBD1 (6 bases). The CDR3 spans 16 residues. Trimming cost V 1 base and J 1 base, with 13 bases left between them. Germline V gene sequence: CDR1 SGHVS, CDR2 FQNEAQ. The CDR3 sequence: CASSLGTADTNTEAFF. The DNA for the CDR3 is TGTGCCAGCAGCTTAGGGACAGCTGATACGAACACTGAAGCTTTCTTT.

The genes are TRBV11-3 and TRBJ2-2; no reliable D call. CDR3 length equals 13 residues. With 5 bases removed from V and 6 bases from J, the gap between germline ends came to 10 bases. Germline-derived CDR1 and CDR2 are SGHNT and YENEEA. The CDR3, as DNA: TGTGCCAGCAGCCCTCCAGTGGCCGGGGAGCTGTTTTTT. Translating it yields CASSPPVAGELFF.

The V call is TRBV10-1, the J call TRBJ2-7; the match to TRBD1 covers 7 bases. V shed 4 bases and J 2 bases; nucleotides not matched to a gene: 8. Looked up from germline, CDR1 is WNHNN and CDR2 is SYGVQD (reference sequence). This CDR3 is built from 15 residues. The CDR3 sequence is CASSAGQTTPYEQYF. The CDR3 DNA is TGCGCCAGCAGTGCGGGACAGACGACTCCCTACGAGCAGTACTTC.

This chain connects TRBV13 to TRBJ1-6; 8 positions match TRBD1. Germline CDR1 reads PRHDT; CDR2 reads FYEKMQ (reference sequence). The CDR3 runs 16 residues. V lost 8 bases to trimming and J lost 3 bases; unmatched junction nucleotides: 9. As DNA, the CDR3 is TGTGCCAGCCAATCTAGACAGGGGATCTATAATTCACCCCTCCACTTT. The encoded protein is CASQSRQGIYNSPLHF.